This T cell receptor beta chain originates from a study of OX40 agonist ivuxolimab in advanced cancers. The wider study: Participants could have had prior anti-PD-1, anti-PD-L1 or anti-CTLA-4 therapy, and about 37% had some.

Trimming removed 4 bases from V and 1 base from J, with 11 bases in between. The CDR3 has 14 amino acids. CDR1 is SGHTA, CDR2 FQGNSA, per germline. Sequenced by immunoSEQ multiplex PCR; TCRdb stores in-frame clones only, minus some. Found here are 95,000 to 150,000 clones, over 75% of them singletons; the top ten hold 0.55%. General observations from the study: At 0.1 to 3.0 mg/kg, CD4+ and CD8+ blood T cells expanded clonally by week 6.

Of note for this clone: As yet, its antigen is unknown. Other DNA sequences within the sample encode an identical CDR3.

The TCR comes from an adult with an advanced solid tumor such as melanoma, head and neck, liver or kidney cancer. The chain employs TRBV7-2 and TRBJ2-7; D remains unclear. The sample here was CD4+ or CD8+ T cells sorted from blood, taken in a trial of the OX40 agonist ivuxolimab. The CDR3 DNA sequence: TGTGCCAGCAGCTCCCCGGGCCTTTCCTACGAGCAGTACTTC. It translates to CASSSPGLSYEQYF.